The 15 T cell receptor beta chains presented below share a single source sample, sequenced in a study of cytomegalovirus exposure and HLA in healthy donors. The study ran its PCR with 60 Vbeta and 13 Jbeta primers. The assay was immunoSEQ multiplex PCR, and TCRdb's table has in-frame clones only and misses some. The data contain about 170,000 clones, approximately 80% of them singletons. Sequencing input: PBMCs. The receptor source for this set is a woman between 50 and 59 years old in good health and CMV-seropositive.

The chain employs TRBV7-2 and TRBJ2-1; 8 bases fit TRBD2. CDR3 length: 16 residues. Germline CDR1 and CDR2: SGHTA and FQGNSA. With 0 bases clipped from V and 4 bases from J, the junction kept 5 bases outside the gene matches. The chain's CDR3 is CASSLALGLAYNEQFF. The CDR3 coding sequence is TGTGCCAGCAGCTTAGCTTTAGGACTAGCTTACAATGAGCAGTTCTTC.

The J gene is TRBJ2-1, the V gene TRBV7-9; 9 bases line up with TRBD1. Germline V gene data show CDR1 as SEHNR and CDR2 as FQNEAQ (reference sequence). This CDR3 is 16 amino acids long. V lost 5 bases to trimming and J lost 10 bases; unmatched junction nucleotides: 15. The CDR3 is CASSPGVGTGLKEQFF. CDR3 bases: TGTGCCAGCAGCCCAGGGGTAGGGACAGGGCTAAAGGAGCAGTTCTTC.

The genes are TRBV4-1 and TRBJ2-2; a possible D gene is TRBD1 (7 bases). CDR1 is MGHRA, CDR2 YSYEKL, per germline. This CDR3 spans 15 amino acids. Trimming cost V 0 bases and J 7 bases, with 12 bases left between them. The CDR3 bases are TGCGCCAGCAGCCAAGATAGCAGGGGGGACGGGGAGCTGTTTTTT. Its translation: CASSQDSRGDGELFF.

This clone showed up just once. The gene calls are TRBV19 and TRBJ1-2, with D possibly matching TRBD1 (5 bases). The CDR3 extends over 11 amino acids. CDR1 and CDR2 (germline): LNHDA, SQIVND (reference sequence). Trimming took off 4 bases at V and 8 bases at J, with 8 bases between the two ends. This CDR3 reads CASSKGYGYTF. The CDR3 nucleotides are TGTGCCAGTAGTAAGGGGTACGGCTACACCTTC.

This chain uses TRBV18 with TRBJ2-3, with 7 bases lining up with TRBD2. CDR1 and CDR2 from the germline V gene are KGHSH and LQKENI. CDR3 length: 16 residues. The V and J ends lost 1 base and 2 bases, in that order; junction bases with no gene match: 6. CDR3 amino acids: CASSPRAGRNTDTQYF. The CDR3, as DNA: TGTGCCAGCTCACCACGGGCCGGGAGGAACACAGATACGCAGTATTTT. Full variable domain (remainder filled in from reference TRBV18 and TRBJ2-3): NAGVMQNPRHLVRRRGQEARLRCSPMKGHSHVYWYRQLPEEGLKFMVYLQKENIIDESGMPKERFSAEFPKEGPSILRIQQVVRGDSAAYFCASSPRAGRNTDTQYFGPGTRLTVL.

The CDR3 reads CASSPSGSTYEQYF. CDR3 DNA sequence: TGTGCCAGCAGCCCTAGCGGGAGTACCTACGAGCAGTACTTC. This chain links TRBV7-2 with TRBJ2-7; 10 bases line up with TRBD2. There are 14 residues in the CDR3. V lost 5 bases and J lost 2; bases outside the gene matches: 3. Per germline, CDR1 SGHTA and CDR2 FQGNSA.

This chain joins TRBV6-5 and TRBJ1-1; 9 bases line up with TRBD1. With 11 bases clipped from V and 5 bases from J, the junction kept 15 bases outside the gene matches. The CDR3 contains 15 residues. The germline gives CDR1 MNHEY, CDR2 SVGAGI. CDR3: CAVAHRGRPGTEAFF. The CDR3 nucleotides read TGTGCCGTCGCCCACAGGGGGCGCCCGGGGACTGAAGCTTTCTTT.

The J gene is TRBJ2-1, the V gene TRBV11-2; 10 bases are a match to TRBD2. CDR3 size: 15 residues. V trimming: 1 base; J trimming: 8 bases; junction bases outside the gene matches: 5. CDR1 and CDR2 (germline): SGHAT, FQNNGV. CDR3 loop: CASSLVLAGVDEQFF. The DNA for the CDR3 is TGTGCCAGCAGCTTAGTCCTAGCGGGAGTGGATGAGCAGTTCTTC.

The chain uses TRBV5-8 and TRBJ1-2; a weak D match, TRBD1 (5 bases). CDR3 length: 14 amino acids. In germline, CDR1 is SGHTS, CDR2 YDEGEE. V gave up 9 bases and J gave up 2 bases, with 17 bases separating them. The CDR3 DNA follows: TGTGCCACAGATGACAGACCCCGCAACTATGGCTACACCTTC. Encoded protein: CATDDRPRNYGYTF.

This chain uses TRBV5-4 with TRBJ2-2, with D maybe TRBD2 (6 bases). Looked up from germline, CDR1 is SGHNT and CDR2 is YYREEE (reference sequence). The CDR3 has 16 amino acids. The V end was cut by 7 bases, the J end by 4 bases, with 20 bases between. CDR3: CASRMTPGRPTGELFF. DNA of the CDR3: TGTGCCAGCCGAATGACCCCAGGGAGGCCCACCGGGGAGCTGTTTTTT.

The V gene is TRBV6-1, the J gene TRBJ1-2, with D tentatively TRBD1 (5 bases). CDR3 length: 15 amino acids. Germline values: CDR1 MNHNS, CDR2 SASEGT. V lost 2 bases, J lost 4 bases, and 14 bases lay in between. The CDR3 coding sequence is TGTGCCAGCAGTGAATTTGACAGCATGGTCTATGGCTACACCTTC. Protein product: CASSEFDSMVYGYTF.

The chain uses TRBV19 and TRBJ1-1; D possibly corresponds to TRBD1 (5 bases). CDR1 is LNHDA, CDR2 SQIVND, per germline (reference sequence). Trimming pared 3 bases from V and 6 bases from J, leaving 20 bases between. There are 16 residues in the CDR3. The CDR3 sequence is CASSMAPGGYYAEAFF. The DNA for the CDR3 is TGTGCCAGTAGTATGGCACCCGGGGGTTATTACGCTGAAGCTTTCTTT.

DNA of the CDR3: TGTGCCAGTAGAACAGGGGTGCCAGATACGCAGTATTTT. It encodes CASRTGVPDTQYF. The genes are TRBV19 and TRBJ2-3; 7 nucleotides agree with TRBD1. Germline CDR1 reads LNHDA; CDR2 reads SQIVND (reference sequence). The CDR3 is 13 amino acids. Trimming removed 6 bases from V and 4 bases from J; junction bases left unmatched: 4.

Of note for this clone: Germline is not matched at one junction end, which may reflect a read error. This chain's CDR3 is CASSLSQGTEAFF. CDR3 DNA sequence: TGTGCTAGCAGCCTCTCACAGGGAACCGAAGCTTTCTTT. The V call is TRBV7-7, the J call TRBJ1-1, with a possible D match to TRBD1 (6 bases). CDR1 SSHAT and CDR2 FNYEAQ come from the germline V gene (reference sequence). CDR3 length: 13 residues.

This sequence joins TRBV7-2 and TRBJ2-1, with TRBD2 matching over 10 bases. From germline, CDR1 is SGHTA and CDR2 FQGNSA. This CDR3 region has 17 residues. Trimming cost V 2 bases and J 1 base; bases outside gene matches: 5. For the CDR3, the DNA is TGTGCCAGCAGCTTATCAGCGGGGGGGAGGTCCTACAATGAGCAGTTCTTC. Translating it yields CASSLSAGGRSYNEQFF.